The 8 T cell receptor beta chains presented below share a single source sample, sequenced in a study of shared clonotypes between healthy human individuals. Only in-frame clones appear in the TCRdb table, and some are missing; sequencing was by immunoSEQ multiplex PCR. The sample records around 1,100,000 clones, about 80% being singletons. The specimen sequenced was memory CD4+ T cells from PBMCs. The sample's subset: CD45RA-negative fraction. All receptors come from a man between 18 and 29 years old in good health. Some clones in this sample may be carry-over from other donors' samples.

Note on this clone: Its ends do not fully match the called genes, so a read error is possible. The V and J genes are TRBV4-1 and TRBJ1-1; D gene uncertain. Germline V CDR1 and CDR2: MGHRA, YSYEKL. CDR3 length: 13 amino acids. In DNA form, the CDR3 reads TGTGCCAGCAGCCAGGACTCTAACACTGAAGCTTTCTTT. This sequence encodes CASSQDSNTEAFF.

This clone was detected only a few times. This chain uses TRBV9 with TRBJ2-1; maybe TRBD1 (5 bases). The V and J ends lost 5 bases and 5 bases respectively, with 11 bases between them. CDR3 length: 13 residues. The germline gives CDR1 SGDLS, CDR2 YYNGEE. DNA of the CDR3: TGTGCCAGCAGTCAGGGCCCAAACAATGAGCAGTTCTTC. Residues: CASSQGPNNEQFF.

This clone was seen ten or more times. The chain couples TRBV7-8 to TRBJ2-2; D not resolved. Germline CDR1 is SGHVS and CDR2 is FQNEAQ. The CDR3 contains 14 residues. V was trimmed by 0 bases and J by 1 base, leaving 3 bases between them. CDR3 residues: CASSLAQNTGELFF. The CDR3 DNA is TGTGCCAGCAGCTTAGCACAGAACACCGGGGAGCTGTTTTTT.

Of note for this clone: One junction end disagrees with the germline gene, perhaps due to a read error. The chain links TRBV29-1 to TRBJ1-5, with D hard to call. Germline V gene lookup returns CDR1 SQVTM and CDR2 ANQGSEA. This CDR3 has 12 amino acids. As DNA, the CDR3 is TGTAGCGGAGGATCCGGGAATCAGCCCCAGCATTTT. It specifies CSGGSGNQPQHF.

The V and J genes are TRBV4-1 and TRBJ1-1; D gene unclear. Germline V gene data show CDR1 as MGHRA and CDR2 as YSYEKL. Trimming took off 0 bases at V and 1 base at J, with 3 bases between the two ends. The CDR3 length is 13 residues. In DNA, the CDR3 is TGCGCCAGCAGCCAAGACAGGAACACTGAAGCTTTCTTT. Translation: CASSQDRNTEAFF.

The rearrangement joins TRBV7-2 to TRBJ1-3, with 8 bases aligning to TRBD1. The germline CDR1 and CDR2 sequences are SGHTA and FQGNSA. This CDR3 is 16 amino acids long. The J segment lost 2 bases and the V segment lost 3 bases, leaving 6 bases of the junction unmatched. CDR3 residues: CASSFQGTGAGNTIYF. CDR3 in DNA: TGTGCCAGCAGCTTTCAGGGGACAGGTGCTGGAAACACCATATATTTT.

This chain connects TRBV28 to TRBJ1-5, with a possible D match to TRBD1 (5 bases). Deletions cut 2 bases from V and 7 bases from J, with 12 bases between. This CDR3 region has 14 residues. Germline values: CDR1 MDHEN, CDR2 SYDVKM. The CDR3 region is CASSLGRARQPQHF. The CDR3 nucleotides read TGTGCCAGCAGTTTAGGCAGGGCGAGGCAGCCCCAGCATTTT.

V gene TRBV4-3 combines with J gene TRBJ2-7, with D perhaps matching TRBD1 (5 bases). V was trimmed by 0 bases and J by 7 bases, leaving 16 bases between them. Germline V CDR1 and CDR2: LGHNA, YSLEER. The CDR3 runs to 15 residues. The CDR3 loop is CASSQDNRLEGEQYF. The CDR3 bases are TGCGCCAGCAGCCAAGATAACAGGTTAGAAGGGGAGCAGTACTTC.